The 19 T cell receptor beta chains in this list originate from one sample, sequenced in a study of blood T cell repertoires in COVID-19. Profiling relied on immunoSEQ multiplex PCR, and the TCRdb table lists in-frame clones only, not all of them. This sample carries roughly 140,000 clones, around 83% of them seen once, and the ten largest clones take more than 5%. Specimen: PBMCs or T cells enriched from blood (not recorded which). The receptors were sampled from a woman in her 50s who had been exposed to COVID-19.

The CDR3 nucleotides read TGTGCCATCACCGCGGACAGGGGAGGATTTGAAGGCTACACCTTC. This sequence encodes CAITADRGGFEGYTF. This chain connects TRBV10-3 to TRBJ1-2, with 9 bases aligning to TRBD1. The junction had 14 bases not matched to a gene; V was cut back by 7 bases and J by 8 bases. Per germline, CDR1 ENHRY and CDR2 SYGVKD. This CDR3 comprises 15 residues.

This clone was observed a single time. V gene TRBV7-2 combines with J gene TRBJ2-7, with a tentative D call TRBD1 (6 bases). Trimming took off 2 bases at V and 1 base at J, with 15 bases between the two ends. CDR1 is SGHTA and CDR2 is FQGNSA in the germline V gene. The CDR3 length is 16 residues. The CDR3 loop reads CASSLSPGRGSYEQYF. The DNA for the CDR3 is TGTGCCAGCAGCTTAAGCCCCGGCAGGGGTTCCTACGAGCAGTACTTC.

CDR3 bases: TGTGCCAGCAGCTTGGCCTCTAACTATGGCTACACCTTC. Protein: CASSLASNYGYTF. The rearrangement links TRBV5-4 to TRBJ1-2; D gene uncertain. The V and J ends lost 0 bases and 0 bases respectively, with 3 bases between them. Germline V gene lookup returns CDR1 SGHNT and CDR2 YYREEE (reference sequence). The CDR3 length is 13 residues.

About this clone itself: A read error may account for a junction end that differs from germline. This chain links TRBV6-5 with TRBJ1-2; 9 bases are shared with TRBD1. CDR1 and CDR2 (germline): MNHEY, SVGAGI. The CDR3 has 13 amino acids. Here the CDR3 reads CASIQGGQGVMAF. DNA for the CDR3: TGTGCCAGCATTCAAGGGGGACAGGGCGTAATGGCCTTC.

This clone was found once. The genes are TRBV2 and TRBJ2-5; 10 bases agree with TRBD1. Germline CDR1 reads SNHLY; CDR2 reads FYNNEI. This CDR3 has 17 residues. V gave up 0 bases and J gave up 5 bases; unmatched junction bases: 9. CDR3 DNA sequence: TGTGCCAGCAGTGAAGCGTGGGGACAGGGGCGGCGGGAGACCCAGTACTTC. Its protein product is CASSEAWGQGRRETQYF.

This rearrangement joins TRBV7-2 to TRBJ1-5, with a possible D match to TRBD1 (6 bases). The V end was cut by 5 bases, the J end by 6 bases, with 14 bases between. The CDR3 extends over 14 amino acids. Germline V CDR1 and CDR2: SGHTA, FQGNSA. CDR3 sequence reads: CASSPDSNPQPQHF. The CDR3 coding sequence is TGTGCCAGCAGCCCGGACAGTAACCCTCAGCCCCAGCATTTT.

The CDR3 nucleotides read TGTGCCAGCAGCCAATGGCGCCCCGGGACAGGGGGCGACGAGCAGTACTTC. The encoded protein is CASSQWRPGTGGDEQYF. V usage is TRBV3-1 (or the pseudogene TRBV3-2) and J usage is TRBJ2-7; 12 bases are shared with TRBD1. The CDR3 runs to 17 residues. Germline CDR1 LGHDT, CDR2 YNNKEL (reference sequence). Germline trimming cut 2 bases from V and 5 bases from J; bases unmatched to any gene: 10.

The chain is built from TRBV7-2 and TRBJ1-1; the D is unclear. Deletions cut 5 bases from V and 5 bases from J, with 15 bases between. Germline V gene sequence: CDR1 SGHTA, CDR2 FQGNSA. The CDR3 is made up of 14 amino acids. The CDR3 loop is CASSPGNLATEAFF. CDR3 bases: TGTGCCAGCAGCCCGGGAAATCTTGCGACTGAAGCTTTCTTT.

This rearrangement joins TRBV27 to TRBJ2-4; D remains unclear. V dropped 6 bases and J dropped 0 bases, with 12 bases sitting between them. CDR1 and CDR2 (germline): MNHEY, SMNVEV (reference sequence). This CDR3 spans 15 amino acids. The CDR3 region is CASSVSALAKNIQYF. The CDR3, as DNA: TGTGCCAGCAGCGTCAGCGCACTAGCCAAAAACATTCAGTACTTC.

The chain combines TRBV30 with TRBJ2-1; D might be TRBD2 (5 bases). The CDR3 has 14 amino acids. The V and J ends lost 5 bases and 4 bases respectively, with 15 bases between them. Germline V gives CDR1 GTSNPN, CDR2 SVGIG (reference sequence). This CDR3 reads CAWESGKGYNEQFF. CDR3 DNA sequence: TGTGCCTGGGAATCCGGGAAAGGGTACAATGAGCAGTTCTTC.

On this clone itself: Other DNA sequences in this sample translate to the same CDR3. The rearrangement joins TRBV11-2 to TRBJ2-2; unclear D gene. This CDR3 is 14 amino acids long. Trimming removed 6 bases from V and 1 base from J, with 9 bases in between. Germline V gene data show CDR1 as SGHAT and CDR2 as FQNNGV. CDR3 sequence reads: CASSRRGNTGELFF. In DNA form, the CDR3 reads TGTGCCAGCAGTCGGCGCGGGAACACCGGGGAGCTGTTTTTT.

CDR3 in amino acids: CASSLEARTDYGYTF. The CDR3 nucleotides read TGTGCCAGCAGCTTGGAGGCTCGGACAGACTATGGCTACACCTTC. The rearrangement joins TRBV5-4 to TRBJ1-2, with D tentatively TRBD1 (6 bases). Trimming cost V 0 bases and J 3 bases, with 12 bases left between them. Germline CDR1 is SGHNT and CDR2 is YYREEE (reference sequence). The CDR3 is 15 residues long.

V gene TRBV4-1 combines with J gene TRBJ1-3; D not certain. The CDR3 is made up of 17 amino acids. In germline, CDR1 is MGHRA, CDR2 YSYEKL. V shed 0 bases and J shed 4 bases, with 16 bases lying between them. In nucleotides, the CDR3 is TGCGCCAGCAGCCAAGATCCGGCAGAGGCCCCGGGAAACACCATATATTTT. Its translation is CASSQDPAEAPGNTIYF.

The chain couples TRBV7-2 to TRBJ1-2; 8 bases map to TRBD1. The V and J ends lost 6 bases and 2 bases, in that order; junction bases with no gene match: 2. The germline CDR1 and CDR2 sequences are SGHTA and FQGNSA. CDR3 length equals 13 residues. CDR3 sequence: CASSRDRNYGYTF. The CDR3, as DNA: TGTGCCAGCAGTCGGGACAGGAACTATGGCTACACCTTC.

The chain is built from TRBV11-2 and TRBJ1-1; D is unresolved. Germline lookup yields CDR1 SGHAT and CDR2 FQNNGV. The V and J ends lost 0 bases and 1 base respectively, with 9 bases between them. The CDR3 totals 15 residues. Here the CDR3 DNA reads TGTGCCAGCAGCTTAGAGCTAAGATCGAACACTGAAGCTTTCTTT. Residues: CASSLELRSNTEAFF. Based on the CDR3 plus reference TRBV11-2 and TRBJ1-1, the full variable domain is EAGVAQSPRYKIIEKRQSVAFWCNPISGHATLYWYQQILGQGPKLLIQFQNNGVVDDSQLPKDRFSAERLKGVDSTLKIQPAKLEDSAVYLCASSLELRSNTEAFFGQGTRLTVV.

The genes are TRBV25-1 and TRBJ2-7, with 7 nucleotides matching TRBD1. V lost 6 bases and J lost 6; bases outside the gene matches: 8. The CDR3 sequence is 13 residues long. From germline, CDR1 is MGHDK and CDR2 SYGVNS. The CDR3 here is CASRDRDLGEQYF. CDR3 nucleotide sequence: TGTGCCAGCAGAGACAGGGATTTAGGCGAGCAGTACTTC.

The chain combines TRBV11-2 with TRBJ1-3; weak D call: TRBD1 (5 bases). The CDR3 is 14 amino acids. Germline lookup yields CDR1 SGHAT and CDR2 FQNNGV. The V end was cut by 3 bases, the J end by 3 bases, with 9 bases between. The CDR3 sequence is CASSLGGYGNTIYF. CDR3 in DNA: TGTGCCAGCAGCTTGGGGGGTTATGGAAACACCATATATTTT.

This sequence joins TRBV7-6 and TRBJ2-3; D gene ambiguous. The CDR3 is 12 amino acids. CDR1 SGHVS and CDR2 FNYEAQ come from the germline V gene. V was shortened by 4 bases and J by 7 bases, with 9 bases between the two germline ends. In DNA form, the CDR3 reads TGTGCCAGCAGCTACGCCCTAAATACGCAGTATTTT. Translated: CASSYALNTQYF.

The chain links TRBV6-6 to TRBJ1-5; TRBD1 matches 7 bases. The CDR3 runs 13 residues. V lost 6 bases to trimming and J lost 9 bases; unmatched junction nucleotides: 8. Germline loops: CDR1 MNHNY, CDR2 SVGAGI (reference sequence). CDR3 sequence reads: CASSPKGAVPQHF. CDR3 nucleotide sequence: TGTGCCAGCAGCCCCAAGGGGGCGGTGCCCCAGCATTTT.